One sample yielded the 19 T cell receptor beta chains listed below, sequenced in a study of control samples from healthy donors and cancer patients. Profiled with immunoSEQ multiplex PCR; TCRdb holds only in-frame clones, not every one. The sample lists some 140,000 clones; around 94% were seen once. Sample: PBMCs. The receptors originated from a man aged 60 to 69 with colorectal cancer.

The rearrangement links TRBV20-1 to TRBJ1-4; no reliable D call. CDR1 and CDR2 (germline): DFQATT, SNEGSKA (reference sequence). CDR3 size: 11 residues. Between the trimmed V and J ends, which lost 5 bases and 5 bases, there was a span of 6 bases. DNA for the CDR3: TGCAGTGCTCTCACAAATGAAAAACTGTTTTTT. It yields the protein CSALTNEKLFF.

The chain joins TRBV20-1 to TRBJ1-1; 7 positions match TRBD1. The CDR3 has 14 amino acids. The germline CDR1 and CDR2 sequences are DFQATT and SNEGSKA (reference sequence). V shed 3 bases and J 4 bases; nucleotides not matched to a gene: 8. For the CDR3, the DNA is TGCAGTGCTAGTAGAGGGGGCGGGGGCACTGAAGCTTTCTTT. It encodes CSASRGGGGTEAFF.

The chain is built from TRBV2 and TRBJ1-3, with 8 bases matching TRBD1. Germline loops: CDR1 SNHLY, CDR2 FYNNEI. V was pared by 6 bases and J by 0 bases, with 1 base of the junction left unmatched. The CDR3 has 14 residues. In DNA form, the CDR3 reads TGTGCCAGCAGGGACAGGGTCTCTGGAAACACCATATATTTT. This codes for CASRDRVSGNTIYF.

CDR3 region: CASSDRGRGYGYTF. CDR3 in DNA: TGTGCCAGCAGTGACAGGGGGAGGGGATATGGCTACACCTTC. V and J are TRBV6-1 and TRBJ1-2; 7 nucleotides agree with TRBD1. The CDR3 runs 14 residues. Unmatched junction bases numbered 6, after V lost 3 bases and J lost 5 bases. Germline assignment: CDR1 MNHNS and CDR2 SASEGT.

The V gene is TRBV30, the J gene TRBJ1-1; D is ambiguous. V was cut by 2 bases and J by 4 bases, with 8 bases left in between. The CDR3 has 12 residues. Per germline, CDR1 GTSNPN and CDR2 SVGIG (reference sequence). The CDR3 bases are TGTGCCTGGAGTCCCCAGGCCACTGAAGCTTTCTTT. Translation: CAWSPQATEAFF. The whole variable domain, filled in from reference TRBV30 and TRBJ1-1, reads SQTIHQWPATLVQPVGSPLSLECTVEGTSNPNLYWYRQAAGRGLQLLFYSVGIGQISSEVPQNLSASRPQDRQFILSSKKLLLSDSGFYLCAWSPQATEAFFGQGTRLTVV.

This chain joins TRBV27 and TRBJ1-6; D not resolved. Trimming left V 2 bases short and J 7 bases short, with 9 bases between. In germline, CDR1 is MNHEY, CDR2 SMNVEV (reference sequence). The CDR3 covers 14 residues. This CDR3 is CASSLAEQNSPLHF. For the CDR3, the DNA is TGTGCCAGCAGTTTAGCAGAGCAGAATTCACCCCTCCACTTT.

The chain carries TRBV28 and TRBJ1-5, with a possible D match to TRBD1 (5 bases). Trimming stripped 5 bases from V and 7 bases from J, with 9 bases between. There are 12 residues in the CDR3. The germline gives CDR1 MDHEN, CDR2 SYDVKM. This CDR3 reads CASSPPGQPQHF. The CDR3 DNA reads TGTGCCAGCAGTCCACCAGGGCAGCCCCAGCATTTT.

CDR3 in amino acids: CASSLASGGSGNTIYF. CDR3 coding DNA: TGTGCCAGCAGCTTAGCGTCCGGAGGCTCTGGAAACACCATATATTTT. The rearrangement links TRBV7-6 to TRBJ1-3; D uncertain. CDR3 size: 16 residues. Germline V gives CDR1 SGHVS, CDR2 FNYEAQ. Deletions cut 0 bases from V and 0 bases from J, with 9 bases between.

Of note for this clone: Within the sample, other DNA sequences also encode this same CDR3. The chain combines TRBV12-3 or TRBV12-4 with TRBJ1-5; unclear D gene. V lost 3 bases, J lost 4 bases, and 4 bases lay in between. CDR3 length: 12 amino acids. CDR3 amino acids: CASSFGNQPQHF. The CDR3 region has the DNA TGTGCCAGCAGTTTCGGAAATCAGCCCCAGCATTTT.

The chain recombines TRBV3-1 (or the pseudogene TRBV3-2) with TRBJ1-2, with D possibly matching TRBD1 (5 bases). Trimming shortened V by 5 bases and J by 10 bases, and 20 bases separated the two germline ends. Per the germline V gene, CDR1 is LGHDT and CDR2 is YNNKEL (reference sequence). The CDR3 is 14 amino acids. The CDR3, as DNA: TGTGCCAGCAGCTCACCCCGGGACCAAGGTGTCTACACCTTC. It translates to CASSSPRDQGVYTF.

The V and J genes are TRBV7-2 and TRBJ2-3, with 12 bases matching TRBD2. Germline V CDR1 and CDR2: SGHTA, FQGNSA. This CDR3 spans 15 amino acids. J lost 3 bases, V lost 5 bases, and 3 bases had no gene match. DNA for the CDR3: TGTGCCAGCAGCGCTAGCGGGGGGGCTACAGATACGCAGTATTTT. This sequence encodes CASSASGGATDTQYF.

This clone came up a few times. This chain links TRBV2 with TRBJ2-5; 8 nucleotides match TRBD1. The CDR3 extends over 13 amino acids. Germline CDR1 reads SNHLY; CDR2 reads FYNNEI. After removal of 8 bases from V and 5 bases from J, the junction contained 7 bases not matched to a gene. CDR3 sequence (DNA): TGTGCCAGCGTGGGACAGGCTAGGGAGACCCAGTACTTC. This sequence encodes CASVGQARETQYF.

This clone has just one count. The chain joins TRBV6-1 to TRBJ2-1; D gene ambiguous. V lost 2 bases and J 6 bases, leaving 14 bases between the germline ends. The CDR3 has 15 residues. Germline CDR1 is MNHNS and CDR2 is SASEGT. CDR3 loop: CASSEQGTPFNEQFF. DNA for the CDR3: TGTGCCAGCAGTGAACAAGGTACTCCCTTCAATGAGCAGTTCTTC.

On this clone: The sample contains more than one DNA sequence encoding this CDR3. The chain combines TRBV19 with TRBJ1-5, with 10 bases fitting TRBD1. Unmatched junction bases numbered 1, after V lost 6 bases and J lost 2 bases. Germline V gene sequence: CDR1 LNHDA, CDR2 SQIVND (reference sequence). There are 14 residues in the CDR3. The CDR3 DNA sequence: TGTGCCAGTAGCGGACAGGGGGGCAATCAGCCCCAGCATTTT. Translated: CASSGQGGNQPQHF.

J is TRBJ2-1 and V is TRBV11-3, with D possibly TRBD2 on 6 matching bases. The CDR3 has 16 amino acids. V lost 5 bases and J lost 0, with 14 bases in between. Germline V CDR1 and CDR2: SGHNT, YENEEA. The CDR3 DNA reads TGTGCCAGCAGCACCCGGGACTCCAGCTCCTACAATGAGCAGTTCTTC. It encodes CASSTRDSSSYNEQFF.

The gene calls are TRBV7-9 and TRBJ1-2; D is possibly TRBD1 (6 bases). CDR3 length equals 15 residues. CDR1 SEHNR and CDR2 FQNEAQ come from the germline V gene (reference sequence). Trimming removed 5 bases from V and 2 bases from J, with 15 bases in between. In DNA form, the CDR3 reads TGTGCCAGCAGCCCTCCGGGACACCCAAACTATGGCTACACCTTC. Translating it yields CASSPPGHPNYGYTF.

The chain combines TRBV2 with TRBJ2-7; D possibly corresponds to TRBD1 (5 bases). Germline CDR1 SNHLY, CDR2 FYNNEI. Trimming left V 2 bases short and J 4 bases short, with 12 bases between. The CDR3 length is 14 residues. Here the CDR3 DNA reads TGTGCCAGCAGTGAACAGGGTAAAAGATACGAGCAGTACTTC. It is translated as CASSEQGKRYEQYF.

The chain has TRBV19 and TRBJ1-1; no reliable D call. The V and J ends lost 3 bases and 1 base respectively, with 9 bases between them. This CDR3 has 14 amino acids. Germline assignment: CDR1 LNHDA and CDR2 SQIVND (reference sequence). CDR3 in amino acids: CASSMKPQNTEAFF. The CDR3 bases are TGTGCCAGTAGTATGAAGCCGCAGAACACTGAAGCTTTCTTT.

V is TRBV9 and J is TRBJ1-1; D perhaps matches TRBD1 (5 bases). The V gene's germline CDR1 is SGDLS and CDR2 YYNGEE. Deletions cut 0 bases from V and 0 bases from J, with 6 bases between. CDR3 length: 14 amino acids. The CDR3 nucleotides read TGTGCCAGCAGCGTAGAGGGGATGAACACTGAAGCTTTCTTT. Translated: CASSVEGMNTEAFF.